The next 24 T cell receptor beta chains were all read from a single sample in a study of neoadjuvant nivolumab and ipilimumab in lung cancer. Data came from immunoSEQ multiplex PCR; TCRdb stores just in-frame clones and leaves some out. The profile shows fewer than 10,000 clones, roughly 77% of them singletons. The sequences come from adjacent normal lung tissue, collected after neoadjuvant nivolumab, alone or with ipilimumab, at or shortly before surgery. The receptor set was obtained from an adult with non-small cell lung cancer.

The chain combines TRBV5-1 with TRBJ1-2, with no clear D. Germline loops: CDR1 SGHRS, CDR2 YFSETQ. V gave up 6 bases and J gave up 0 bases, with 9 bases separating them. The CDR3 is made up of 13 amino acids. The CDR3 DNA reads as TGCGCCAGCAAGGCCGCTACTAACTATGGCTACACCTTC. This sequence encodes CASKAATNYGYTF.

The J gene is TRBJ1-2, the V gene TRBV25-1; a possible D gene is TRBD1 (6 bases). V lost 4 bases and J lost 1, with 7 bases in between. The CDR3 sequence is 13 residues long. Germline V lookup: CDR1 MGHDK, CDR2 SYGVNS. The CDR3, as DNA: TGTGCCAGCAGTGTGGACAGTAACTATGGCTACACCTTC. Amino acid sequence: CASSVDSNYGYTF.

This clone turned up a few times. The chain links TRBV5-1 to TRBJ1-3, with D maybe TRBD1 (5 bases). The CDR3 length is 16 residues. V was cut by 4 bases and J by 6 bases, with 20 bases left in between. In germline, CDR1 is SGHRS, CDR2 YFSETQ. The CDR3 reads CASSPGGGARTNTIYF. In DNA form, the CDR3 reads TGCGCCAGCAGCCCCGGTGGAGGGGCCCGGACAAACACCATATATTTT.

This clone appeared a few times. Distinct nucleotide sequences in the sample also encode this CDR3. The CDR3 nucleotides are TGTGCCAGCAGCGGCAATGAGCAGTTCTTC. Its protein is CASSGNEQFF. J is TRBJ2-1 and V is TRBV5-6; D gene uncertain. Trimming shortened V by 4 bases and J by 6 bases, and 2 bases separated the two germline ends. This CDR3 has 10 amino acids. Germline V gives CDR1 SGHDT, CDR2 YYEEEE.

The chain's CDR3 is CASSATPGLYGYTF. CDR3 in DNA: TGTGCCAGCAGTGCTACTCCCGGTCTCTATGGCTACACCTTC. The gene calls are TRBV25-1 and TRBJ1-2; no clear D gene. The CDR3 consists of 14 residues. Germline CDR1 is MGHDK and CDR2 is SYGVNS. V lost 4 bases and J 4 bases, leaving 13 bases between the germline ends.

The chain employs TRBV29-1 and TRBJ2-7; the match to TRBD2 covers 10 bases. CDR3 length equals 13 residues. CDR1 SQVTM and CDR2 ANQGSEA come from the germline V gene. Trimming took 6 bases from V and 3 from J; bases not matched to a gene: 5. The CDR3 DNA is TGCAGCGTCCGGAGCGGGGGGGACTACGAGCAGTACTTC. Amino acid sequence: CSVRSGGDYEQYF.

This clone was observed a few times. The rearrangement uses TRBV6-6 and TRBJ2-7; D is unclear. The length of the CDR3 is 11 residues. V dropped 6 bases and J dropped 4 bases, with 7 bases sitting between them. Germline V gene data show CDR1 as MNHNY and CDR2 as SVGAGI (reference sequence). Written as DNA, the CDR3 is TGTGCCAGCAGCGAATTTTACGAGCAGTACTTC. Translation: CASSEFYEQYF.

This clone was seen just once. V gene TRBV10-2 combines with J gene TRBJ2-7; no clear D gene. Trimming stripped 7 bases from V and 1 base from J, with 5 bases between. The CDR3 loop spans 11 amino acids. CDR1 and CDR2 from the germline V gene are WSHSY and SAAADI. Here the CDR3 DNA reads TGCGCCAGCAAAGAGTCCTACGAGCAGTACTTC. It encodes CASKESYEQYF.

The chain employs TRBV30 and TRBJ2-1; possibly TRBD2 for D (7 bases). The germline V and J ends were trimmed by 5 bases and 10 bases, with 21 bases remaining between them. CDR1 GTSNPN and CDR2 SVGIG come from the germline V gene (reference sequence). The CDR3 is made up of 14 amino acids. This CDR3 reads CAWRRGGLGGEQFF. For the CDR3, the DNA is TGTGCCTGGCGGCGCGGGGGCCTCGGGGGAGAGCAGTTCTTC.

The genes are TRBV11-2 and TRBJ2-5; 8 nucleotides match TRBD1. J gave up 4 bases and V 5 bases, and 9 bases lay outside the gene matches. Germline loops: CDR1 SGHAT, CDR2 FQNNGV. This CDR3 region has 15 residues. The CDR3 DNA sequence: TGTGCCAGCAGCCGAAAACAGGGGGTGGGAGAGACCCAGTACTTC. The encoded protein is CASSRKQGVGETQYF.

The V gene is TRBV18, the J gene TRBJ1-2, with 10 bases lining up with TRBD1. After removal of 5 bases from V and 3 bases from J, the junction contained 6 bases not matched to a gene. The germline V gene encodes CDR1 KGHSH and CDR2 LQKENI. This CDR3 contains 15 residues. CDR3: CASSAPGQGYYGYTF. The DNA for the CDR3 is TGTGCCAGCTCAGCTCCGGGACAGGGGTACTATGGCTACACCTTC.

V usage is TRBV29-1 and J usage is TRBJ2-7; 8 bases agree with TRBD1. Germline lookup yields CDR1 SQVTM and CDR2 ANQGSEA. The CDR3 has 13 residues. J gave up 6 bases and V 2 bases, and 6 bases lay outside the gene matches. The CDR3 loop is CSVETGGRFEQYF. The DNA for the CDR3 is TGCAGCGTTGAAACAGGGGGGCGCTTCGAGCAGTACTTC.

The rearrangement uses TRBV4-1 and TRBJ2-5; D might be TRBD1 or TRBD2, each matching 5 bases. CDR1 and CDR2 from the germline V gene are MGHRA and YSYEKL. V was pared by 0 bases and J by 6 bases, with 11 bases between. The CDR3 runs 14 residues. The DNA for the CDR3 is TGCGCCAGCAGCCAAGAAACGGGACGCAAGACCCAGTACTTC. Translated, it gives CASSQETGRKTQYF.

V gene TRBV5-6 combines with J gene TRBJ2-7, with D perhaps given as TRBD1 or TRBD2 (6 bases each). The CDR3 has 15 residues. Trimming left V 4 bases short and J 7 bases short, with 21 bases between. Germline values: CDR1 SGHDT, CDR2 YYEEEE. The CDR3 DNA reads TGTGCCAGCAGCCTTGGGGGGCCGCGGACGCGTGAGCAGTACTTC. Translated: CASSLGGPRTREQYF.

J is TRBJ1-3 and V is TRBV9; 7 nucleotides align to TRBD1. The CDR3 has 17 amino acids. V lost 0 bases to trimming and J lost 1 base; unmatched junction nucleotides: 7. From germline, CDR1 is SGDLS and CDR2 YYNGEE. The CDR3 DNA follows: TGTGCCAGCAGCGTAGCCCAGGGGGGAAGTTCTGGAAACACCATATATTTT. Translated, it gives CASSVAQGGSSGNTIYF.

V is TRBV5-1 and J is TRBJ2-5; TRBD2 aligns across 13 bases. The germline gives CDR1 SGHRS, CDR2 YFSETQ. CDR3 length: 16 amino acids. The V and J ends lost 7 bases and 1 base, in that order; junction bases with no gene match: 7. CDR3 bases: TGCGCCAGCCGCTGGACTAGCGGGGGCCTCCAAGAGACCCAGTACTTC. It is translated as CASRWTSGGLQETQYF.

The genes are TRBV10-2 and TRBJ1-1; D gene uncertain. The V end was cut by 3 bases, the J end by 1 base, with 6 bases between. Germline values: CDR1 WSHSY, CDR2 SAAADI. CDR3 length: 13 residues. CDR3: CASSDPGNTEAFF. The CDR3 bases are TGCGCCAGCAGTGATCCCGGGAACACTGAAGCTTTCTTT.

This sequence joins TRBV6-5 and TRBJ1-1; 7 nucleotides line up with TRBD1. V lost 6 bases, J lost 4 bases, and 11 bases stayed unmatched. From germline, CDR1 is MNHEY and CDR2 SVGAGI. This CDR3 contains 15 residues. This CDR3 reads CASRPTGQFGTEAFF. In DNA, the CDR3 is TGTGCCAGCAGGCCCACGGGACAGTTTGGCACTGAAGCTTTCTTT.

The V and J genes are TRBV4-1 and TRBJ2-7; possible D gene TRBD1, 6 bases. The ends were cut back, 0 bases at V and 7 bases at J, with 16 bases in the middle. The CDR3 runs to 15 residues. CDR1 is MGHRA and CDR2 is YSYEKL in the germline V gene. The CDR3 sequence: CASSQDNQGPREQYF. The CDR3 DNA is TGCGCCAGCAGCCAAGATAATCAGGGGCCTCGGGAGCAGTACTTC.

The chain is built from TRBV18 and TRBJ2-7, with 8 positions matching TRBD1. CDR1 is KGHSH and CDR2 is LQKENI in the germline V gene. There are 15 residues in the CDR3. J was trimmed by 3 bases and V by 3 bases; bases with no gene match: 7. CDR3 bases: TGTGCCAGCTCACCTAGGACAGGGAGTCTCTACGAGCAGTACTTC. Translation: CASSPRTGSLYEQYF.

The V call is TRBV7-3, the J call TRBJ2-2; 7 nucleotides match TRBD1. V lost 5 bases, J lost 2 bases, and 5 bases stayed unmatched. This CDR3 has 15 amino acids. The germline gives CDR1 SGHTA, CDR2 FQGTGA. The CDR3 loop is CASSATGSNTGELFF. In DNA, the CDR3 is TGTGCCAGCAGCGCGACAGGGAGCAACACCGGGGAGCTGTTTTTT. The entire variable domain, with the rest obtained from reference TRBV7-3 and TRBJ2-2, is as follows: GAGVSQTPSNKVTEKGKYVELRCDPISGHTALYWYRQSLGQGPEFLIYFQGTGAADDSGLPNDRFFAVRPEGSVSTLKIQRTERGDSAVYLCASSATGSNTGELFFGEGSRLTVL.

The chain joins TRBV5-1 to TRBJ2-7; a possible D gene is TRBD1 (5 bases). The germline V gene encodes CDR1 SGHRS and CDR2 YFSETQ. Trimming took off 0 bases at V and 5 bases at J, with 15 bases between the two ends. The CDR3 runs 15 residues. The DNA for the CDR3 is TGCGCCAGCAGCTTGGAGGGGCCTCTTTTAGACGAGCAGTACTTC. The encoded protein is CASSLEGPLLDEQYF.

As DNA, the CDR3 is TGTGCCAGCAACCTTAGGGGGCGGAACACTGAAGCTTTCTTT. It yields the protein CASNLRGRNTEAFF. The V gene is TRBV6-5, the J gene TRBJ1-1, with 7 bases fitting TRBD1. The CDR3 consists of 14 residues. Germline lookup yields CDR1 MNHEY and CDR2 SVGAGI. V shed 7 bases, J shed 1 base, and the junction held 6 bases outside the gene matches.

This chain links TRBV18 with TRBJ2-1; D might be TRBD1 (7 bases). The V end was cut by 4 bases, the J end by 4 bases, with 20 bases between. Germline V gene lookup returns CDR1 KGHSH and CDR2 LQKENI. The CDR3 loop spans 17 amino acids. The CDR3 reads CASSLKAAGTVYNEQFF. DNA for the CDR3: TGTGCCAGCTCACTCAAAGCCGCGGGGACAGTTTACAATGAGCAGTTCTTC.